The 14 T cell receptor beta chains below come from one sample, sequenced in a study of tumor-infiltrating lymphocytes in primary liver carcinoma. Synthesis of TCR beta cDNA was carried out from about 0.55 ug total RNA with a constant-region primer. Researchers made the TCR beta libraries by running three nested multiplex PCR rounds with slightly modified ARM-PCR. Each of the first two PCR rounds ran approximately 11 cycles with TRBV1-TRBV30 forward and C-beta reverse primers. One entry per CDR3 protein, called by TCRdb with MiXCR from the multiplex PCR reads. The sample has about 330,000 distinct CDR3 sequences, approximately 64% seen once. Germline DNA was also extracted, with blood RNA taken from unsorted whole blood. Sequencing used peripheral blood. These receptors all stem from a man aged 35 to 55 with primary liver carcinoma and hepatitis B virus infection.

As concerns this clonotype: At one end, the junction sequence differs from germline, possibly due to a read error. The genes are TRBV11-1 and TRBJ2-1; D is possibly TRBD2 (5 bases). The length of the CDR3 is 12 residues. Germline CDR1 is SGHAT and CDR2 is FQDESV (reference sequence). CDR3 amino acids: CAGSTIACEQFF. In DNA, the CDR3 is TGTGCCGGCAGCACCATAGCGTGTGAGCAGTTCTTC.

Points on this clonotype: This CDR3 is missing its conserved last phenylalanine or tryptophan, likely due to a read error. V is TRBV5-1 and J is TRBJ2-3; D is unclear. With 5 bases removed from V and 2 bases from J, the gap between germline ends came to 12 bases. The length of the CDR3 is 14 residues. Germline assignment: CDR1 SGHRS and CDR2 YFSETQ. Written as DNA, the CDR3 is TGCGCCAGCAGTGCCGAAACGTCCACAGATACGCAGTATTGT. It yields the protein CASSAETSTDTQYC.

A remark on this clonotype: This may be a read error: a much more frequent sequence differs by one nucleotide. The DNA of the CDR3 is TGTGCCAGCAGACGAGGCCAGGGGCGTCTAGTTTTCTTT. The encoded protein is CASRRGQGRLVFF. J is TRBJ1-1 and V is TRBV6-5; possible D gene TRBD1, 6 bases. This CDR3 region has 13 residues. Trimming cost V 6 bases and J 13 bases, with 21 bases left between them. Germline V CDR1 and CDR2: MNHEY, SVGAGI.

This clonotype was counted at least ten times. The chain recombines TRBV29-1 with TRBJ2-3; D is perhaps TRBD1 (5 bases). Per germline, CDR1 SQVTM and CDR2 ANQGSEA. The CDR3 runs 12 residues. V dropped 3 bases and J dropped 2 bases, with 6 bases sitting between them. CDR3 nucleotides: TGCAGCGTTGAGACAGACACAGATACGCAGTATTTT. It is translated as CSVETDTDTQYF.

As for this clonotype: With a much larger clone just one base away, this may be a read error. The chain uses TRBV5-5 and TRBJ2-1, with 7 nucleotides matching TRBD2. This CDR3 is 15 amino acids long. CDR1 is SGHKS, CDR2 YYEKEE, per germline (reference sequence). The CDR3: CVSSSGLESYNEQFF. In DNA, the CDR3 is TGTGTCAGCAGCTCCGGACTAGAGAGCTACAATGAGCAGTTCTTC.

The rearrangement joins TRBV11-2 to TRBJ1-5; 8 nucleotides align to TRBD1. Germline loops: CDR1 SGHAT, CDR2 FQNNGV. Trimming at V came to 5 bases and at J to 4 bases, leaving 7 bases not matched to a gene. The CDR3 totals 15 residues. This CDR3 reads CASSPDRGGNQPQHF. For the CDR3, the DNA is TGTGCCAGCAGCCCCGACAGGGGTGGTAATCAGCCCCAGCATTTT.

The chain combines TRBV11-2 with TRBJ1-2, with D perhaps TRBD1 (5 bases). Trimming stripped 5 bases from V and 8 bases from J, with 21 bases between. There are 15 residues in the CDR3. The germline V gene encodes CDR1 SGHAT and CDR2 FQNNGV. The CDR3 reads CASSNARDGNFGYTF. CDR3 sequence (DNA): TGTGCCAGCAGCAACGCCCGGGACGGGAACTTCGGCTACACCTTC.

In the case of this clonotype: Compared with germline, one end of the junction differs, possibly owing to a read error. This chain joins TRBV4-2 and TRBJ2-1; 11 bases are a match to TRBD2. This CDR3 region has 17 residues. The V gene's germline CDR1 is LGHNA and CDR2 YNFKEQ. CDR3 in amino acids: CDSSGTSGAGAGNEQFF. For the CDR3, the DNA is TGTGACAGCAGTGGGACTAGCGGAGCTGGCGCGGGAAATGAGCAGTTCTTC.

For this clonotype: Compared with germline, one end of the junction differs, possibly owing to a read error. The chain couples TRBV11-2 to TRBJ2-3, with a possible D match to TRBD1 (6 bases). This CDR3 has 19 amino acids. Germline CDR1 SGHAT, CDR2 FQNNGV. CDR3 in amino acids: CVSSSNRGIDSKRTDTQFF. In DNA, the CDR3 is TGTGTCAGCAGCTCGAATAGGGGGATAGACAGCAAACGCACAGATACGCAGTTTTTT.

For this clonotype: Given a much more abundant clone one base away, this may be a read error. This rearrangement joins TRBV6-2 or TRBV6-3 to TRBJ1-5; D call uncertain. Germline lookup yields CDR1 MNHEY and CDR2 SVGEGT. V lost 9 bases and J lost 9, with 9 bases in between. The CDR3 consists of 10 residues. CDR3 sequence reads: CASQSVPQHF. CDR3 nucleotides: TGTGCCAGTCAATCGGTGCCCCAGCATTTT.

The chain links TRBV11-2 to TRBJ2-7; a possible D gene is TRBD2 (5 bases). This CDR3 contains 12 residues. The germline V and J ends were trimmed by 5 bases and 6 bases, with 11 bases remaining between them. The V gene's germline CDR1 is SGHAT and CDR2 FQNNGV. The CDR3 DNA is TGTGCCAGCAGCACCCACGAGGGCGAGCAGTACTTC. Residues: CASSTHEGEQYF.

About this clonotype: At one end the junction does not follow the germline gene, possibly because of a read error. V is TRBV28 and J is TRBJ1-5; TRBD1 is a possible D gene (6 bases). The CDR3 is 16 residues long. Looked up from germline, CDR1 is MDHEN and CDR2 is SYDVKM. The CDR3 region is CTSSFRQGRIRQPQHF. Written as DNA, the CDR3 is TGTACCAGCAGTTTCCGGCAGGGGAGAATTCGCCAGCCCCAGCATTTT.

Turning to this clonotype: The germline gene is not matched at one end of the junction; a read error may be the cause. The CDR3 here is CAIGEPGRTDTQYF. In nucleotides, the CDR3 is TGTGCCATCGGTGAGCCCGGGAGAACAGATACGCAGTATTTT. The rearrangement joins TRBV10-3 to TRBJ2-3; possible D gene TRBD2, 6 bases. Germline V lookup: CDR1 ENHRY, CDR2 SYGVKD. The CDR3 loop spans 14 amino acids.

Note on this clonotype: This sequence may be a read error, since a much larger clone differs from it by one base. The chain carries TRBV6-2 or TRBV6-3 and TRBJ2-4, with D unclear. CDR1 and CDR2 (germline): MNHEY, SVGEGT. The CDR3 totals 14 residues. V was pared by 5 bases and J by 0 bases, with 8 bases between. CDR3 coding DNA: TGTGCCAGCAGTAATAAGGGAGCCAAAAACATTCAGTACTTC. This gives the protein CASSNKGAKNIQYF.